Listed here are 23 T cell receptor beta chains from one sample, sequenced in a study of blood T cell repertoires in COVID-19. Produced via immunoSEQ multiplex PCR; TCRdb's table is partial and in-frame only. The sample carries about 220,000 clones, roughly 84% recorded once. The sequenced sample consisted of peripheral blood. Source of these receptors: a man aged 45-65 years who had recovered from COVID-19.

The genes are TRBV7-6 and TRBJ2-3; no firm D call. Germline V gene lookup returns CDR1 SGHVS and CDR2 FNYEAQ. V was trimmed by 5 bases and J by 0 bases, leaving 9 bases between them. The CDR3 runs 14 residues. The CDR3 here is CASSPRPSTDTQYF. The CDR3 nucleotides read TGTGCCAGCAGCCCTAGACCTAGCACAGATACGCAGTATTTT.

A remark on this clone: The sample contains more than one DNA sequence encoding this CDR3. CDR3 bases: TGTGCCAGCAGTAGGACAGGCTACGAGCAGTACTTC. This sequence encodes CASSRTGYEQYF. This rearrangement joins TRBV28 to TRBJ2-7; 7 nucleotides match TRBD1. The CDR3 has 12 residues. CDR1 is MDHEN and CDR2 is SYDVKM in the germline V gene. With V trimmed by 5 bases and J by 3 bases, 1 base remained unmatched.

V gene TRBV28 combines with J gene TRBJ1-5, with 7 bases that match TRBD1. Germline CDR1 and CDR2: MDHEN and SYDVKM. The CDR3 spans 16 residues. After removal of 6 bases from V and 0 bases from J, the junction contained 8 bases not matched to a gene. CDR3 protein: CASSSPGGYSNQPQHF. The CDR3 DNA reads TGTGCCAGCAGCTCCCCAGGGGGATATAGCAATCAGCCCCAGCATTTT.

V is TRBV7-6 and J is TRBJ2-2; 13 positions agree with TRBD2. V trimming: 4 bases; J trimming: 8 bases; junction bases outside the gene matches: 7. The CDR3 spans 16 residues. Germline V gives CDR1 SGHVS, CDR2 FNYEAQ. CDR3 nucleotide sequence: TGTGCCAGCAGCTCTGGACTAGCGGGAGTAACGGGGGAGCTGTTTTTT. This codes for CASSSGLAGVTGELFF.

In DNA, the CDR3 is TGTGCCAGCAGCCCGACAGGGGTTGAAGCTTTCTTT. Translated: CASSPTGVEAFF. The rearrangement joins TRBV5-4 to TRBJ1-1, with TRBD1 matching 8 bases. The CDR3 covers 12 residues. V dropped 4 bases and J dropped 7; count of bases not matched to a gene: 3. Germline V gene data show CDR1 as SGHNT and CDR2 as YYREEE (reference sequence).

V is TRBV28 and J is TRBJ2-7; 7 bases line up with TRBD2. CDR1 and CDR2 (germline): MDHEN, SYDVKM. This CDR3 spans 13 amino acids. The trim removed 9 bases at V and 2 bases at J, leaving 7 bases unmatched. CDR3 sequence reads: CASYGRSTYEQYF. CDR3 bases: TGTGCCAGTTACGGGAGGTCAACCTACGAGCAGTACTTC. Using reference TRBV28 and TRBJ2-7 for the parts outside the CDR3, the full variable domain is DVKVTQSSRYLVKRTGEKVFLECVQDMDHENMFWYRQDPGLGLRLIYFSYDVKMKEKGDIPEGYSVSREKKERFSLILESASTNQTSMYLCASYGRSTYEQYFGPGTRLTVT.

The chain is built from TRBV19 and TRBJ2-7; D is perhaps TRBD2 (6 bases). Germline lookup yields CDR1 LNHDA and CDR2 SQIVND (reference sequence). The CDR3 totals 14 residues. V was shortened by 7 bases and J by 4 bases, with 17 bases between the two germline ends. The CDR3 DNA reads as TGTGCCAGTAACCCGGGACTTGACTTGTACGAGCAGTACTTC. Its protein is CASNPGLDLYEQYF.

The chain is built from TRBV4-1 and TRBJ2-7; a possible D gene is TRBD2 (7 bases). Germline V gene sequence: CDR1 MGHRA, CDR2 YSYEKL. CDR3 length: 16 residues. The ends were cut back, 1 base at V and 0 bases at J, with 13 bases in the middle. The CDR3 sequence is CASSQGGGAASYEQYF. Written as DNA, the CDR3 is TGCGCCAGCAGCCAAGGTGGGGGGGCGGCCTCCTACGAGCAGTACTTC.

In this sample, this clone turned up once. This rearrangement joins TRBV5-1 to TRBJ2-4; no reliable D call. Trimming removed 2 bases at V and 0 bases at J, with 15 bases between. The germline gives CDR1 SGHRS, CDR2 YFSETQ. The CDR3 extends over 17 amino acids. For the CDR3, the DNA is TGCGCCAGCAGCTTCCGCGAGACACTTTCAGCCAAAAACATTCAGTACTTC. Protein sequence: CASSFRETLSAKNIQYF.

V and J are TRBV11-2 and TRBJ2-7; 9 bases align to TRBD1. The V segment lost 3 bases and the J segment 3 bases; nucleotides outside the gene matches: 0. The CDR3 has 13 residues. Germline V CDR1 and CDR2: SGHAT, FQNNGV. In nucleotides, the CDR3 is TGTGCCAGCAGCTTGGACAGGGGCTACGAGCAGTACTTC. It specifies CASSLDRGYEQYF. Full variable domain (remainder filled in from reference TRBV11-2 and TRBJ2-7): EAGVAQSPRYKIIEKRQSVAFWCNPISGHATLYWYQQILGQGPKLLIQFQNNGVVDDSQLPKDRFSAERLKGVDSTLKIQPAKLEDSAVYLCASSLDRGYEQYFGPGTRLTVT.

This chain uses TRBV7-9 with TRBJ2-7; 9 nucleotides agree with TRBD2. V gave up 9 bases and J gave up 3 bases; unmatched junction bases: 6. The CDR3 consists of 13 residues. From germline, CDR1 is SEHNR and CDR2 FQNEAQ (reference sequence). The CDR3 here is CASRPSGVYEQYF. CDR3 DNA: TGTGCCAGTCGGCCTAGCGGGGTCTACGAGCAGTACTTC.

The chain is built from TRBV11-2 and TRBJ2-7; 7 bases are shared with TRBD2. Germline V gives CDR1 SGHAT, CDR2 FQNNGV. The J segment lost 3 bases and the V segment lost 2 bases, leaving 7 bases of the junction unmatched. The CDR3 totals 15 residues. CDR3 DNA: TGTGCCAGCAGCTTATCCGGACTAGTGATCTACGAGCAGTACTTC. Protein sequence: CASSLSGLVIYEQYF. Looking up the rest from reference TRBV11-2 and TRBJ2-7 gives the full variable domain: EAGVAQSPRYKIIEKRQSVAFWCNPISGHATLYWYQQILGQGPKLLIQFQNNGVVDDSQLPKDRFSAERLKGVDSTLKIQPAKLEDSAVYLCASSLSGLVIYEQYFGPGTRLTVT.

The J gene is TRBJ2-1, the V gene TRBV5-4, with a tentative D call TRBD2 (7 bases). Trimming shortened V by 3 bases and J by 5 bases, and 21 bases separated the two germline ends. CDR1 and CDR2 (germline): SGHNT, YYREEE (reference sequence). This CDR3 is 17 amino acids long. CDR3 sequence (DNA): TGTGCCAGCAGCTCCCGATGGGGGGGCGCAGGGGACAATGAGCAGTTCTTC. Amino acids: CASSSRWGGAGDNEQFF. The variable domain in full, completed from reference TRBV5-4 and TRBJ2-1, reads ETGVTQSPTHLIKTRGQQVTLRCSSQSGHNTVSWYQQALGQGPQFIFQYYREEENGRGNFPPRFSGLQFPNYSSELNVNALELDDSALYLCASSSRWGGAGDNEQFFGPGTRLTVL.

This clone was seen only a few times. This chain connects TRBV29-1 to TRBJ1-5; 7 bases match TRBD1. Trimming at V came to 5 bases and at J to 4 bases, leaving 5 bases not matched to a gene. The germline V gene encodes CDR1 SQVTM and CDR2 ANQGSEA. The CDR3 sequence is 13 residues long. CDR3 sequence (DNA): TGCAGCGTTCAGACAGGGTATAATCAGCCCCAGCATTTT. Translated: CSVQTGYNQPQHF.

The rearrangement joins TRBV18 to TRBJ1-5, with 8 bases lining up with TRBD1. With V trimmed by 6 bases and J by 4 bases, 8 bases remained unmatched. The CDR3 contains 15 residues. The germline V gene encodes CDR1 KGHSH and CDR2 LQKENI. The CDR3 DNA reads TGTGCCAGCTCGAGTTTACAGGGGGAAAATCAGCCCCAGCATTTT. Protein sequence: CASSSLQGENQPQHF.

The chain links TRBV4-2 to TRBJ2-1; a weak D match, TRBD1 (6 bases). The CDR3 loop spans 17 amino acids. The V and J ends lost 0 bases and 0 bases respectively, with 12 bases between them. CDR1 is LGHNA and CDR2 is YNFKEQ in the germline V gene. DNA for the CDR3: TGTGCCAGCAGCCAAGATTCAGGGGTTAGCTCCTACAATGAGCAGTTCTTC. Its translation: CASSQDSGVSSYNEQFF.

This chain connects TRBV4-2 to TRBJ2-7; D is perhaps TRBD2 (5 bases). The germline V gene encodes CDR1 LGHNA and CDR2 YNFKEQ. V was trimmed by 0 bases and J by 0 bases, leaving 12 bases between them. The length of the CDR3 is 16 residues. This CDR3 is CASSQDSSGSSYEQYF. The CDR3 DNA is TGTGCCAGCAGCCAAGATTCCAGCGGAAGCTCCTACGAGCAGTACTTC.

The CDR3 loop is CASSSRTGEQYF. The CDR3 bases are TGTGCCAGCAGTTCGCGGACAGGCGAGCAGTACTTC. The rearrangement links TRBV27 to TRBJ2-7; 7 bases line up with TRBD1. V was clipped by 4 bases and J by 6 bases; unmatched bases: 3. Looked up from germline, CDR1 is MNHEY and CDR2 is SMNVEV (reference sequence). The CDR3 consists of 12 residues.

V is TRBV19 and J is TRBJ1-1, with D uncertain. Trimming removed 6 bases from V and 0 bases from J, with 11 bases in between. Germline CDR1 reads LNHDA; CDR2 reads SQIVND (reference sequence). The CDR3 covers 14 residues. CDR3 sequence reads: CASREDNLNTEAFF. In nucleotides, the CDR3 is TGTGCCAGTAGAGAAGACAATCTGAACACTGAAGCTTTCTTT. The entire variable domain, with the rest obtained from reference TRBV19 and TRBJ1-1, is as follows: DGGITQSPKYLFRKEGQNVTLSCEQNLNHDAMYWYRQDPGQGLRLIYYSQIVNDFQKGDIAEGYSVSREKKESFPLTVTSAQKNPTAFYLCASREDNLNTEAFFGQGTRLTVV.

For the CDR3, the DNA is TGTGCCAGCAGTTTAGTCTTACCTACTAACACCGGGGAGCTGTTTTTT. Translation gives CASSLVLPTNTGELFF. The chain combines TRBV27 with TRBJ2-2, with D uncertain. Germline CDR1 MNHEY, CDR2 SMNVEV (reference sequence). Trimming took off 2 bases at V and 2 bases at J, with 12 bases between the two ends. CDR3 length equals 16 residues.

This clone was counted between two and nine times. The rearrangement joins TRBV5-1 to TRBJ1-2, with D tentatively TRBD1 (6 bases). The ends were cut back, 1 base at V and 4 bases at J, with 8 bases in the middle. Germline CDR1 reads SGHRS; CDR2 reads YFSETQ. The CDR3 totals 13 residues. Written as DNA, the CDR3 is TGCGCCAGCAGCTTGACGGACAGCTATGGCTACACCTTC. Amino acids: CASSLTDSYGYTF. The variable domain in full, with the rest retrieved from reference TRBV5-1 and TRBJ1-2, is KAGVTQTPRYLIKTRGQQVTLSCSPISGHRSVSWYQQTPGQGLQFLFEYFSETQRNKGNFPGRFSGRQFSNSRSEMNVSTLELGDSALYLCASSLTDSYGYTFGSGTRLTVV.

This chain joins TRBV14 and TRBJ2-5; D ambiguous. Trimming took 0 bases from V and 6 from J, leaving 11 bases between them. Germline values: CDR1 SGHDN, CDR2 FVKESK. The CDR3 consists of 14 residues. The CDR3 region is CASSQDGVMKTQYF. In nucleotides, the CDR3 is TGTGCCAGCAGCCAAGATGGAGTAATGAAGACCCAGTACTTC.

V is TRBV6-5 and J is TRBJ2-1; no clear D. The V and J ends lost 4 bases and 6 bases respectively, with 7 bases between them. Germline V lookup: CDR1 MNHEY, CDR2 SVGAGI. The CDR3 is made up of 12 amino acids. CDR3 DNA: TGTGCCAGCAGTTCCACTACCAATGAGCAGTTCTTC. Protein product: CASSSTTNEQFF.